This passage covers 26 T cell receptor beta chains from one sample sequenced in a study of diagnostic markers for celiac disease. For each CDR3 protein, TCRdb gives one entry from its re-call of the reads, without DNA. This sample's clone table lists under 6,000 distinct CDR3 sequences. The sample consisted of either unsorted cells or a sorted T cell fraction (not recorded which). These receptors came from a human donor. This table probably holds off-target reads from a library built for another chain.

This clonotype is called medium-sized based on its frequency. This chain connects TRBV6-6 to TRBJ2-7; the D call of TRBD2 rests on TCRdb alone, since no DNA is present to check it. Germline V lookup: CDR1 MNHNY, CDR2 SVGAGI (reference sequence). This CDR3 comprises 14 residues. The CDR3 protein is CASSPGLAGGEQYF.

The chain has TRBV30 and TRBJ2-4. The CDR3 has 11 amino acids. In germline, CDR1 is GTSNPN, CDR2 SVGIG (reference sequence). The CDR3 loop reads CAWGLGNIQYF.

The V and J genes are TRBV29-1 and TRBJ1-2. The CDR3 contains 12 residues. Germline CDR1 and CDR2: SQVTM and ANQGSEA. The CDR3 protein is CSAEGGDYGYTF.

The rearrangement links TRBV10-3 to TRBJ2-4; TCRdb calls TRBD1, which cannot be checked without DNA. There are 16 residues in the CDR3. The germline V gene encodes CDR1 ENHRY and CDR2 SYGVKD. The CDR3 is CAISERTGQKFAIQYF.

This chain joins TRBV5-1 and TRBJ2-7; TCRdb proposes TRBD2, but this gene call is untestable without DNA. The length of the CDR3 is 20 residues. Germline CDR1 is SGHRS and CDR2 is YFSETQ. The CDR3 is CASSLGDWERGVTGSYEQYF.

The chain uses TRBV18 and TRBJ1-2; TCRdb selects TRBD1, and the lack of DNA leaves this call unchecked. Per the germline V gene, CDR1 is KGHSH and CDR2 is LQKENI. This CDR3 is 16 amino acids long. CDR3 amino acids: CASSPLRDRTNYGYTF. The full variable domain, completed using reference TRBV18 and TRBJ1-2, is NAGVMQNPRHLVRRRGQEARLRCSPMKGHSHVYWYRQLPEEGLKFMVYLQKENIIDESGMPKERFSAEFPKEGPSILRIQQVVRGDSAAYFCASSPLRDRTNYGYTFGSGTRLTVV.

In terms of frequency, this clonotype is medium-sized (0.01 to 0.1%). The V and J genes are TRBV7-2 and TRBJ2-1; TCRdb's D gene call, TRBD1, goes unchecked for lack of DNA. This CDR3 is built from 15 residues. Germline V CDR1 and CDR2: SGHTA, FQGNSA. CDR3: CASSLARRGNNEQFF.

V is TRBV5-4 and J is TRBJ1-3. Germline values: CDR1 SGHNT, CDR2 YYREEE (reference sequence). The CDR3 runs 14 residues. CDR3 protein: CASRRQGPGNTIYF.

V usage is TRBV6-1 and J usage is TRBJ1-2; the D call from TCRdb, TRBD1, cannot be confirmed without DNA. CDR1 MNHNS and CDR2 SASEGT come from the germline V gene. The CDR3 contains 14 residues. CDR3 sequence: CASSPGTGGYGYTF.

The chain is built from TRBV5-5 and TRBJ2-7; the D call from TCRdb, TRBD1, cannot be confirmed without DNA. The CDR3 extends over 15 amino acids. Per the germline V gene, CDR1 is SGHKS and CDR2 is YYEKEE (reference sequence). CDR3 residues: CASRRGTGDFSEQYF.

This clonotype is medium-sized by frequency. The rearrangement links TRBV24-1 to TRBJ2-7. This CDR3 region has 13 residues. Germline CDR1 is KGHDR and CDR2 is SFDVKD. The CDR3 here is CATSDPSTDEQYF.

Here the CDR3 reads CASSLQGGLTEAFF. The rearrangement uses TRBV5-5 and TRBJ1-1. Germline V gene sequence: CDR1 SGHKS, CDR2 YYEKEE (reference sequence). There are 14 residues in the CDR3.

The genes are TRBV10-1 and TRBJ2-3. The germline V gene encodes CDR1 WNHNN and CDR2 SYGVQD (reference sequence). The CDR3 consists of 14 residues. The CDR3 here is CASSEQVDTDTQYF.

The rearrangement uses TRBV7-3 and TRBJ2-3. Germline V gene data show CDR1 as SGHTA and CDR2 as FQGTGA. This CDR3 spans 13 amino acids. The chain's CDR3 is CASSLDGTDTQYF.

This clonotype counts as large (0.1 to 1%) by frequency. J is TRBJ1-2 and V is TRBV12-3 or TRBV12-4; TCRdb picks TRBD1, but there is no DNA to check that call. The CDR3 length is 12 residues. CDR3 loop: CASSFSDRRYTF.

The chain couples TRBV2 to TRBJ2-7; the TRBD1 assignment by TCRdb is unverifiable without DNA. Germline CDR1 reads SNHLY; CDR2 reads FYNNEI. The length of the CDR3 is 14 residues. CDR3: CASSGGYRGYEQYF.

This chain connects TRBV18 to TRBJ2-7; TCRdb selects TRBD1, and the lack of DNA leaves this call unchecked. Germline V lookup: CDR1 KGHSH, CDR2 LQKENI. This CDR3 contains 13 residues. CDR3: CASSPSQGPEQYF.

This clonotype is medium-sized by frequency. The V call is TRBV5-1, the J call TRBJ2-7; the TCRdb call, TRBD1, lacks DNA for checking. The germline gives CDR1 SGHRS, CDR2 YFSETQ. This CDR3 is 12 amino acids long. The CDR3 loop is CASSRDRNEQYF. The full variable domain, completed using reference TRBV5-1 and TRBJ2-7, is KAGVTQTPRYLIKTRGQQVTLSCSPISGHRSVSWYQQTPGQGLQFLFEYFSETQRNKGNFPGRFSGRQFSNSRSEMNVSTLELGDSALYLCASSRDRNEQYFGPGTRLTVT.

The rearrangement uses TRBV7-8 and TRBJ2-4; the D gene TCRdb calls, TRBD2, cannot be checked with no DNA. Looked up from germline, CDR1 is SGHVS and CDR2 is FQNEAQ. This CDR3 comprises 15 residues. The CDR3: CASSLVGGGRHIQYF. The full variable domain, completed using reference TRBV7-8 and TRBJ2-4, is GAGVSQSPRYKVAKRGQDVALRCDPISGHVSLFWYQQALGQGPEFLTYFQNEAQLDKSGLPSDRFFAERPEGSVSTLKIQRTQQEDSAVYLCASSLVGGGRHIQYFGAGTRLSVL.

Judged by frequency, this clonotype is medium-sized. The chain recombines TRBV10-2 with TRBJ2-7; TCRdb designates TRBD2, a call that cannot be tested without DNA. CDR1 is WSHSY, CDR2 SAAADI, per germline. The CDR3 sequence is 14 residues long. The CDR3 reads CASTGGGRSYEQYF.

This clonotype is deemed medium-sized by its frequency. The chain employs TRBV29-1 and TRBJ2-7. Germline assignment: CDR1 SQVTM and CDR2 ANQGSEA. The CDR3 covers 13 residues. The CDR3 protein is CSVEELRSDEQYF.

This clonotype ranks as medium-sized in terms of frequency. The rearrangement links TRBV6-1 to TRBJ1-2; TCRdb gives TRBD1 as the D gene, but with no DNA this cannot be confirmed. This CDR3 region has 16 residues. Looked up from germline, CDR1 is MNHNS and CDR2 is SASEGT. The CDR3: CASSVYQGISVYGYTF.

This clonotype counts as large by frequency. The chain employs TRBV7-2 and TRBJ1-5. The CDR3 has 13 amino acids. Germline V CDR1 and CDR2: SGHTA, FQGNSA. The CDR3 sequence is CASTPRWDQPQHF. Variable domain in full (rest from reference TRBV7-2 and TRBJ1-5): GAGVSQSPSNKVTEKGKDVELRCDPISGHTALYWYRQSLGQGLEFLIYFQGNSAPDKSGLPSDRFSAERTGGSVSTLTIQRTQQEDSAVYLCASTPRWDQPQHFGDGTRLSIL.

This chain joins TRBV5-4 and TRBJ2-2. Germline CDR1 SGHNT, CDR2 YYREEE (reference sequence). The CDR3 is 13 residues long. The CDR3 reads CASSTPDTGELFF.

The chain is built from TRBV20-1 and TRBJ1-2. The CDR3 runs to 11 residues. CDR1 and CDR2 (germline): DFQATT, SNEGSKA (reference sequence). CDR3 sequence: CSAPLRGGYTF.

The V call is TRBV20-1, the J call TRBJ1-4. The CDR3 runs 14 residues. Germline CDR1 is DFQATT and CDR2 is SNEGSKA (reference sequence). The CDR3 spells CSAREPIINEKLFF.